The present T cell receptor beta chain was sequenced within a study of regulatory T cells in long-lasting Graves disease (dated by TCRdb to about 2021). About the investigation overall: To count as having persistent Graves' disease, a patient had to have received antithyroid drug treatment for over 5 years with TSH receptor autoantibodies remaining persistently positive. TCR sequencing covered around 13 persistent and 20 newly diagnosed Graves' disease patients, some 33 samples in total. The study was registered as a clinical trial and conducted in China. Persistent Graves' disease patients were compared with newly diagnosed Graves' disease patients by peripheral blood TCR sequencing and RNA sequencing. Persistent Graves' disease patients in the clinical cohort had taken antithyroid drugs for around 11 years on average.

Libraries were prepared through multiplex PCR. Reads for this sample came from an Illumina HiSeq 4000. CDR3 regions were amplified by Arm-PCR with iRepertoire HTBI primers to construct TCR beta libraries. Gel purification was performed on PCR products prior to sequencing. Concerning the study's data processing: A total of under 80 TRBV and some 15 TRBJ segments were identified across samples and were used for gene usage analysis of CDR3 amino acid clonotypes. Filtered high-quality paired reads were merged into contigs using COPE and FqMerger. Contigs were aligned with BLAST to IMGT TRBV, TRBD and TRBJ reference genes, and CDR3 was defined per IMGT. Highly expanded clones were defined as clonotypes with a frequency above 0.1%. Shannon entropy served as the measure of repertoire diversity, while the Gini coefficient captured V-J evenness. A clonotype was considered public if more than one individual shared it. TCRdb ran its own pipeline on the public reads, namely fastp trimming at Q25 and MiXCR clone calling, and kept in-frame beta chains. Each record represents a unique CDR3 protein, reported with the most common genes and DNA among its rows. The V and J calls and clone size come from TCRdb's table, not from the authors' own analysis. This sample lists approximately 400,000 distinct CDR3 sequences; 20% to 25% were detected once. Around 26% of the sample comes from the top ten.

CDR1 and CDR2, looked up from the germline V gene, are SGHRS and YFSETQ. The CDR3 covers 16 residues, taking in both the cysteine and the phenylalanine. The entry retains the CDR3 DNA only, 48 bases that are in frame from base 1. The junction shows trimming of 1 base on V and 0 bases on J, and the gene matches do not reach 7 bases of it. The time point label of this sample denotes: persistent/refractory GD, antithyroid drugs over 5 years with positive TRAb. For both TCR sequencing and RNA sequencing, RNA was extracted from PBMCs using TRIzol. The diagnosis of Graves' disease was made according to American Thyroid Association guidelines. Patients were recruited from an endocrinology department in Xi'an, China. From each patient, 8 to 10 milliliters of peripheral blood was collected into an EDTA anticoagulant tube. Ficoll Paque Plus density gradient separation was used to isolate PBMCs, and no further T cell sorting was done. An Agilent 2100 Bioanalyzer and agarose gel were used to check RNA quality, while a NanoDrop 2000 measured RNA concentration.

Points the paper makes about the study in general: As a limitation, the authors acknowledged that the small sample size may reduce accuracy. Only the TCR beta chain was sequenced and analyzed. Compared with newly diagnosed patients, patients with persistent Graves' disease had lower TCR Shannon entropy and fewer highly expanded clones, which suggests clonal expansion. Peripheral blood alone was examined, since thyroid tissue, which constituted the primary lesion, could not be accessed. Persistent patients shared more public clonotypes among themselves (more than 2,500) than newly diagnosed patients did (more than 850). TRBV28, TRBJ1-2 and TRBJ2-5 were preferentially used in persistent disease, while TRBV20-1 and TRBJ2-1 were favored in newly diagnosed disease.

Worth noting for this clonotype: The antigen this receptor binds is unknown. No base-level quality is on record; no much larger clone is a single base apart.

The V and J segments used are TRBV5-1 and TRBJ2-7; 7 central bases correspond to TRBD1. The clonotype originates from a female donor with Graves disease. This specimen consisted of peripheral blood mononuclear cells (PBMCs), obtained when the disease was refractory, from a patient treated with antithyroid drugs. The CDR3 has the sequence CASSLWDSRASYEQYF. The nucleotides read TGCGCCAGCAGCTTGTGGGACAGCAGGGCCTCCTACGAGCAGTACTTC.